Shown below are 2 T cell receptor beta chains from a single sample sequenced in a study of blood T cell repertoires in COVID-19. The table came from immunoSEQ multiplex PCR; TCRdb's copy has only in-frame clones and leaves some out. The sample has some 270,000 clones, about 80% seen once; the top ten hold approximately 14%. The sample taken for sequencing was peripheral blood. The source of these receptors is a person between 65 and 79 years old with COVID-19, enrolled during active disease.

The J gene is TRBJ2-2, the V gene TRBV10-3, with 7 positions matching TRBD1. Germline trimming cut 0 bases from V and 8 bases from J; bases unmatched to any gene: 12. Germline loops: CDR1 ENHRY, CDR2 SYGVKD. The CDR3 extends over 17 amino acids. CDR3 loop: CAISESLLEQGTGELFF. DNA of the CDR3: TGTGCCATCAGTGAGTCCCTCTTAGAACAGGGGACGGGGGAGCTGTTTTTT.

V gene TRBV28 combines with J gene TRBJ2-7; TRBD1 might be the D (6 bases). The CDR3 sequence is 15 residues long. Germline CDR1 is MDHEN and CDR2 is SYDVKM. Trimming shortened V by 5 bases and J by 7 bases, and 21 bases separated the two germline ends. The CDR3 coding sequence is TGTGCCAGCAGTCAAATGACAGGAGTAACATGGGAGCAGTACTTC. It yields the protein CASSQMTGVTWEQYF.